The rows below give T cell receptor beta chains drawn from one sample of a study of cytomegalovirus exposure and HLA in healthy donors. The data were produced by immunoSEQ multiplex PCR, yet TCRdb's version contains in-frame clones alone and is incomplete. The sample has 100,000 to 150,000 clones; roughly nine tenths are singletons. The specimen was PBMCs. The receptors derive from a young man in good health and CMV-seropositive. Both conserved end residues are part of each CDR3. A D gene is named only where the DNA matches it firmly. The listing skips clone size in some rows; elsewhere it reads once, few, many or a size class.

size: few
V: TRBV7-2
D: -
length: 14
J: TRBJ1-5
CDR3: CASSQGGDVQPQHF
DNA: TGTGCCAGCAGCCAAGGGGGGGATGTTCAGCCCCAGCATTTT

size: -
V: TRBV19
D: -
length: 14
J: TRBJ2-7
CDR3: CASSIGLGTYEQYF
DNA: TGTGCCAGTAGTATCGGATTGGGCACCTACGAGCAGTACTTC

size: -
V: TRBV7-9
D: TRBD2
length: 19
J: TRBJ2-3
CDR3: CASSLPIAGGTPSTDTQYF
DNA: TGTGCCAGCAGCCTACCTATAGCGGGGGGTACGCCTAGCACAGATACGCAGTATTTT

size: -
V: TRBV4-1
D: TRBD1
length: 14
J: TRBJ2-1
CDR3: CASSHGRQGNEQFF
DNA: TGCGCCAGCAGCCACGGAAGACAGGGAAATGAGCAGTTCTTC

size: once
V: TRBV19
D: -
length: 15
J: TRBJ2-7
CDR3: CASSMGAVAWLEQYF
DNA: TGTGCCAGTAGTATGGGGGCCGTCGCTTGGTTAGAGCAGTACTTC

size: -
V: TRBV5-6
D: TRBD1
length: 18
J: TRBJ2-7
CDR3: CASSSPYLWGQVVDEQYF
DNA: TGTGCCAGCAGCTCCCCCTACCTCTGGGGACAGGTGGTTGACGAGCAGTACTTC

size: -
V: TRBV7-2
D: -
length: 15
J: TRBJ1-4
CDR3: CASSLELGGEEKLFF
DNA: TGTGCCAGCAGCTTAGAGTTGGGTGGAGAGGAAAAACTGTTTTTT

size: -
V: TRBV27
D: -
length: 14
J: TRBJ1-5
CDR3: CASSLGGSNQPQHF
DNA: TGTGCCAGCAGTTTGGGGGGAAGCAATCAGCCCCAGCATTTT

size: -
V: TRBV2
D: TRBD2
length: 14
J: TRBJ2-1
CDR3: CASSYGLATNEQFF
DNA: TGTGCCAGCAGTTATGGACTAGCGACCAATGAGCAGTTCTTC

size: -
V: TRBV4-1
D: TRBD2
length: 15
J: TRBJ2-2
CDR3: CASSPTSGVDGELFF
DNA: TGCGCCAGCAGCCCGACTAGCGGGGTTGACGGGGAGCTGTTTTTT

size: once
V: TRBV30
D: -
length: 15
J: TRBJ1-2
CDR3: CARKPLRGSNYGYTF
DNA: TGTGCCCGGAAGCCCCTCAGGGGCTCCAACTATGGCTACACCTTC

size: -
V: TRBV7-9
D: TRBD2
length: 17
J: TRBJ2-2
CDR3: CASSLASLAANTGELFF
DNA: TGTGCCAGCAGCTTAGCGAGTCTAGCGGCGAACACCGGGGAGCTGTTTTTT

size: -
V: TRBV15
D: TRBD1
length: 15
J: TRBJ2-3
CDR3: CATSRQGGSTDTQYF
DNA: TGTGCCACCAGTCGACAGGGCGGAAGCACAGATACGCAGTATTTT

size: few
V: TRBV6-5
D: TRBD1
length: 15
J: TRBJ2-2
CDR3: CASSRDRVGTGELFF
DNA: TGTGCCAGCAGCCGGGACAGGGTGGGGACCGGGGAGCTGTTTTTT

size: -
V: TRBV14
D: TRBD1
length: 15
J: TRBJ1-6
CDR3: CASSPDLGDSSPLHF
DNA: TGTGCCAGCAGTCCCGACCTGGGGGACAGCTCACCCCTCCACTTT

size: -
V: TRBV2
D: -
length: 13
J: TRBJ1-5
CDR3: CASRGDGEQPQHF
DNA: TGTGCCAGCAGGGGAGACGGGGAACAGCCCCAGCATTTT

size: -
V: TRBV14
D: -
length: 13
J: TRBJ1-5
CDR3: CASSQDGRQPQHF
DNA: TGTGCCAGCAGCCAAGATGGCAGGCAGCCCCAGCATTTT

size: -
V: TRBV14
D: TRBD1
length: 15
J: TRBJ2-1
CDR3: CASSHLYDRGPKQFF
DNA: TGTGCCAGCAGCCACCTATACGACAGGGGCCCCAAGCAGTTCTTC

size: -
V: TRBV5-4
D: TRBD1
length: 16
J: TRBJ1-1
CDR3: CASSLETGPRNTEAFF
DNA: TGTGCCAGCAGCTTGGAGACAGGGCCTCGGAACACTGAAGCTTTCTTT

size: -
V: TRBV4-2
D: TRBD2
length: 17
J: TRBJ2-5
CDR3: CASSQMTSGGYQETQYF
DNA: TGTGCCAGCAGCCAGATGACTAGCGGGGGTTACCAAGAGACCCAGTACTTC

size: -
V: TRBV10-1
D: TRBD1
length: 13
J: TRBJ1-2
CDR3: CASQPGQGNGYTF
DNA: TGCGCCAGTCAGCCGGGACAGGGGAATGGCTACACCTTC

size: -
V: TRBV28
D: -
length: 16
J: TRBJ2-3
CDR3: CANSRGGGVPTDTQYF
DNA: TGTGCCAACAGCCGCGGCGGGGGCGTGCCCACAGATACGCAGTATTTT

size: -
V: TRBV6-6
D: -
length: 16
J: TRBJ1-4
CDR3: CASSYSSRSVSEKLFF
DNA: TGTGCCAGCAGTTACTCGAGTCGCAGTGTTAGCGAAAAACTGTTTTTT

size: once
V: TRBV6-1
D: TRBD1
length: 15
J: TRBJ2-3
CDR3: CASSEPGQITDTQYF
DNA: TGTGCCAGCAGTGAACCGGGACAGATAACAGATACGCAGTATTTT

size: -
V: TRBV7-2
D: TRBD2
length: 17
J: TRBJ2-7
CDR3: CASSLEQAGGPHREQYF
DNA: TGTGCCAGCAGCTTAGAGCAAGCGGGGGGGCCTCATCGCGAGCAGTACTTC

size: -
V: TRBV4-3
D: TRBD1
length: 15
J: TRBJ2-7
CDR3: CASSQGGTGTYEQYF
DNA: TGCGCCAGCAGCCAAGGGGGGACAGGGACCTACGAGCAGTACTTC

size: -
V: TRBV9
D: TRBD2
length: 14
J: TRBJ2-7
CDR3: CASSPTGGAHEQYF
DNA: TGTGCCAGCAGCCCAACCGGGGGGGCCCACGAGCAGTACTTC

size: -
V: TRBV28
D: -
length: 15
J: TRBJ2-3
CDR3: CASRSSRRRTDTQYF
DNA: TGTGCCAGCAGGTCCTCTAGGAGAAGGACAGATACGCAGTATTTT

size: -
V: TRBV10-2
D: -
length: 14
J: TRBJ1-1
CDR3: CASSDGLPNTEAFF
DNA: TGCGCCAGCAGTGATGGGCTCCCGAACACTGAAGCTTTCTTT

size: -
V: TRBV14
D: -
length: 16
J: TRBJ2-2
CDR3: CASSQDASGSTGELFF
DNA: TGTGCCAGCAGCCAGGATGCGTCCGGGAGCACCGGGGAGCTGTTTTTT

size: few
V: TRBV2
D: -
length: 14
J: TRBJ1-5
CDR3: CASSEPYSNQPQHF
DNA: TGTGCCAGCAGTGAACCTTATAGCAATCAGCCCCAGCATTTT

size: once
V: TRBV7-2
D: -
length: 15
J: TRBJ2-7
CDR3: CASSLAQLLSYEQYF
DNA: TGTGCCAGCAGCTTAGCACAGCTGCTCTCCTACGAGCAGTACTTC

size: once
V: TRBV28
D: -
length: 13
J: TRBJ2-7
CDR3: CASSAVQGYEQYF
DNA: TGTGCCAGCAGTGCCGTACAGGGCTACGAGCAGTACTTC

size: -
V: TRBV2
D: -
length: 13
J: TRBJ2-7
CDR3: CASSGMTGNEQYF
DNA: TGTGCCAGCAGTGGGATGACAGGCAACGAGCAGTACTTC

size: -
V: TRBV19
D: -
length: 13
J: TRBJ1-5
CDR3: CASSIQVNQPQHF
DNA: TGTGCCAGTAGTATACAGGTTAATCAGCCCCAGCATTTT